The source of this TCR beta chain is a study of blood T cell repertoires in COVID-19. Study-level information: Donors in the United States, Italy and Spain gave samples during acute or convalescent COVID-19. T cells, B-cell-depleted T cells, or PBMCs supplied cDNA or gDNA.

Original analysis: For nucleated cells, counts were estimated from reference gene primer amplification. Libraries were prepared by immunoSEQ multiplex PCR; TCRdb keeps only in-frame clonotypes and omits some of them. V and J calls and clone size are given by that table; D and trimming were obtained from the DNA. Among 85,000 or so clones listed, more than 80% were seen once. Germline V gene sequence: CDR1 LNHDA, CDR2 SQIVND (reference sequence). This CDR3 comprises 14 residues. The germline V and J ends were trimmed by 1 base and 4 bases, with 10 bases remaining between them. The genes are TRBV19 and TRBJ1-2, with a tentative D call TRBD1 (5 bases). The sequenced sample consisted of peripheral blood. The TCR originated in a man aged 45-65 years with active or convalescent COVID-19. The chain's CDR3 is CASSIGQGGYGYTF. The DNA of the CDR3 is TGTGCCAGTAGTATAGGCCAGGGAGGCTATGGCTACACCTTC.